This T cell receptor beta chain was obtained from a study of beta chain features in type 1 diabetes. As for the study in general: On cell yields, gender and age, patients and healthy donors were similar.

Study observations and caveats: VDJ junctions in type 1 diabetes patients carried more deletions and fewer insertions. Healthy donors had naive, central memory and Treg TCRB repertoires that appeared less similar than those seen among patients.

A remark on this clone: What it recognizes is unknown.

The whole isolated RNA underwent reverse transcription, so sequencing captured expressed TCRB transcripts. Average reads for naive, central memory and regulatory T cell samples were around 4 million. The data were produced by immunoSEQ multiplex PCR, yet TCRdb's version contains in-frame clones alone and is incomplete. The repertoire consists of fewer than 150,000 clones, with 6% to 7.5% occurring once and the leading ten covering roughly 1.4%. Germline V CDR1 and CDR2: LNHNV, YYDKDF (reference sequence). CDR3 length: 15 residues. The V and J ends lost 3 bases and 11 bases, in that order; junction bases with no gene match: 12.

This receptor was identified in a woman aged 25 to 39 in good health. This sequence joins TRBV15 and TRBJ2-1, with TRBD1 identical over 8 bases. Sequencing input: central memory CD4+ T cells from blood. The CDR3 DNA is TGTGCCACCAGCAGGGACAACACCCAGGGGGCTAAGCAGTTCTTC. Protein product: CATSRDNTQGAKQFF.